The 24 T cell receptor beta chains in this list originate from one sample, sequenced in a study of blood T cell repertoires in COVID-19. Profiling relied on immunoSEQ multiplex PCR, and the TCRdb table lists in-frame clones only, not all of them. Found here are 360,000 or so clones, about 90% of them singletons; the top ten hold 6% to 7.5%. The sample comprised peripheral blood. The receptors come from a man between 18 and 35 years old with active or convalescent COVID-19.

The chain combines TRBV27 with TRBJ2-7; D possibly corresponds to TRBD1 (5 bases). V dropped 3 bases and J dropped 3 bases, with 12 bases sitting between them. From germline, CDR1 is MNHEY and CDR2 SMNVEV (reference sequence). CDR3 length: 14 residues. The chain's CDR3 is CASSFLDSNYEQYF. The CDR3 DNA is TGTGCCAGCAGTTTTCTCGACAGCAACTACGAGCAGTACTTC.

The CDR3 loop is CASSSTGGPYYGYTF. In DNA form, the CDR3 reads TGTGCCAGCAGTTCCACGGGGGGACCCTACTATGGCTACACCTTC. The chain carries TRBV27 and TRBJ1-2; perhaps TRBD1 as D (5 bases). Trimming shortened V by 4 bases and J by 3 bases, and 15 bases separated the two germline ends. The CDR3 totals 15 residues. CDR1 MNHEY and CDR2 SMNVEV come from the germline V gene (reference sequence).

The genes are TRBV7-9 and TRBJ2-7; 9 nucleotides line up with TRBD2. The CDR3 covers 14 residues. Germline trimming cut 5 bases from V and 2 bases from J; bases unmatched to any gene: 4. From germline, CDR1 is SEHNR and CDR2 FQNEAQ (reference sequence). CDR3 sequence (DNA): TGTGCCAGCAGCGGGGGACTAGCCACCTACGAGCAGTACTTC. It specifies CASSGGLATYEQYF. Looking up the rest from reference TRBV7-9 and TRBJ2-7 gives the full variable domain: DTGVSQNPRHKITKRGQNVTFRCDPISEHNRLYWYRQTLGQGPEFLTYFQNEAQLEKSRLLSDRFSAERPKGSFSTLEIQRTEQGDSAMYLCASSGGLATYEQYFGPGTRLTVT.

V gene TRBV19 combines with J gene TRBJ1-1; TRBD1 aligns across 8 bases. The V gene's germline CDR1 is LNHDA and CDR2 SQIVND (reference sequence). CDR3 size: 13 residues. V trimming: 9 bases; J trimming: 5 bases; junction bases outside the gene matches: 8. The CDR3 region is CASYRGLSTEAFF. The DNA of the CDR3 is TGTGCCAGCTACAGGGGGTTGTCTACTGAAGCTTTCTTT.

J is TRBJ2-7 and V is TRBV6-5, with TRBD2 identical over 11 bases. The germline gives CDR1 MNHEY, CDR2 SVGAGI. The CDR3 length is 15 residues. V lost 0 bases to trimming and J lost 2 bases; unmatched junction nucleotides: 0. CDR3 loop: CASSYSSGGAYEQYF. In nucleotides, the CDR3 is TGTGCCAGCAGTTACTCTAGCGGGGGGGCCTACGAGCAGTACTTC.

This sequence joins TRBV3-1 (or the pseudogene TRBV3-2) and TRBJ1-1; 9 bases fit TRBD1. The junction had 3 bases not matched to a gene; V was cut back by 6 bases and J by 1 base. Per the germline V gene, CDR1 is LGHDT and CDR2 is YNNKEL (reference sequence). CDR3 length equals 14 residues. The CDR3 DNA follows: TGTGCCAGCAGGAAGGGACAGGGGAACACTGAAGCTTTCTTT. Translation gives CASRKGQGNTEAFF.

The chain employs TRBV2 and TRBJ1-2; D is unresolved. The CDR3 contains 13 residues. CDR1 is SNHLY and CDR2 is FYNNEI in the germline V gene. V lost 2 bases, J lost 2 bases, and 6 bases lay in between. CDR3 sequence (DNA): TGTGCCAGCAGTGAATTTGCGAACTATGGCTACACCTTC. Its translation is CASSEFANYGYTF. The full variable domain, its missing parts supplied by reference TRBV2 and TRBJ1-2, is EPEVTQTPSHQVTQMGQEVILRCVPISNHLYFYWYRQILGQKVEFLVSFYNNEISEKSEIFDDQFSVERPDGSNFTLKIRSTKLEDSAMYFCASSEFANYGYTFGSGTRLTVV.

The V and J genes are TRBV7-9 and TRBJ1-6, with D perhaps matching TRBD1 (6 bases). This CDR3 comprises 14 residues. Germline loops: CDR1 SEHNR, CDR2 FQNEAQ (reference sequence). Between the trimmed V and J ends, which lost 2 bases and 8 bases, there was a span of 10 bases. The CDR3 nucleotides read TGTGCCAGCAGCTTACAGGGGATGGATTCACCCCTCCACTTT. It codes for CASSLQGMDSPLHF. Variable domain in full (rest from reference TRBV7-9 and TRBJ1-6): DTGVSQNPRHKITKRGQNVTFRCDPISEHNRLYWYRQTLGQGPEFLTYFQNEAQLEKSRLLSDRFSAERPKGSFSTLEIQRTEQGDSAMYLCASSLQGMDSPLHFGNGTRLTVT.

The chain recombines TRBV6-5 with TRBJ2-2; TRBD2 matches at 13 bases. V shed 6 bases and J 4 bases; nucleotides not matched to a gene: 2. Germline CDR1 is MNHEY and CDR2 is SVGAGI. The CDR3 sequence is 15 residues long. For the CDR3, the DNA is TGTGCCAGCAGAGGACTAGCGGGAGTCACCGGGGAGCTGTTTTTT. Its protein is CASRGLAGVTGELFF.

V gene TRBV28 combines with J gene TRBJ2-1, with D possibly TRBD2 on 6 matching bases. Germline V CDR1 and CDR2: MDHEN, SYDVKM. This CDR3 region has 15 residues. The V and J ends lost 4 bases and 3 bases respectively, with 13 bases between them. The CDR3 sequence: CASSSPAGYYNEQFF. The CDR3 DNA sequence: TGTGCCAGCAGTTCACCGGCGGGATACTACAATGAGCAGTTCTTC.

This chain connects TRBV5-1 to TRBJ2-7, with a weak D call TRBD1 (5 bases). Looked up from germline, CDR1 is SGHRS and CDR2 is YFSETQ. The germline V and J ends were trimmed by 4 bases and 2 bases, with 7 bases remaining between them. This CDR3 has 12 amino acids. Here the CDR3 DNA reads TGCGCCAGCAGCACAGGCACCTACGAGCAGTACTTC. The encoded protein is CASSTGTYEQYF.

This chain joins TRBV19 and TRBJ1-6; possibly TRBD1 for D (6 bases). V was clipped by 9 bases and J by 4 bases, with 19 bases between them. CDR3 length equals 16 residues. Germline V gene data show CDR1 as LNHDA and CDR2 as SQIVND (reference sequence). CDR3 in amino acids: CASAQAGASYNSPLHF. The CDR3 coding sequence is TGTGCCAGCGCGCAGGCAGGGGCATCATATAATTCACCCCTCCACTTT. Looking up the rest from reference TRBV19 and TRBJ1-6 gives the full variable domain: DGGITQSPKYLFRKEGQNVTLSCEQNLNHDAMYWYRQDPGQGLRLIYYSQIVNDFQKGDIAEGYSVSREKKESFPLTVTSAQKNPTAFYLCASAQAGASYNSPLHFGNGTRLTVT.

V usage is TRBV29-1 and J usage is TRBJ1-5; a possible D gene is TRBD1 (6 bases). V was clipped by 4 bases and J by 2 bases, with 12 bases between them. This CDR3 is built from 14 residues. Germline CDR1 SQVTM, CDR2 ANQGSEA. The CDR3 protein is CSVGIGGGNQPQHF. The CDR3 DNA sequence: TGCAGCGTTGGCATAGGGGGTGGCAATCAGCCCCAGCATTTT.

The rearrangement joins TRBV6-5 to TRBJ2-3, with 11 bases that match TRBD2. CDR1 is MNHEY, CDR2 SVGAGI, per germline. The J segment lost 5 bases and the V segment lost 2 bases, leaving 6 bases of the junction unmatched. CDR3 length equals 16 residues. Here the CDR3 reads CASSYRSGGGGDTQYF. The CDR3 nucleotides read TGTGCCAGCAGTTACCGTAGCGGGGGGGGTGGAGATACGCAGTATTTT.

This rearrangement joins TRBV7-2 to TRBJ1-5, with D possibly being TRBD1 (5 bases). Germline CDR1 and CDR2: SGHTA and FQGNSA. V lost 1 base, J lost 3 bases, and 7 bases lay in between. The CDR3 length is 14 residues. The CDR3 nucleotides are TGTGCCAGCAGCTTAGGACAGTACAATCAGCCCCAGCATTTT. Protein: CASSLGQYNQPQHF.

The V gene is TRBV7-8, the J gene TRBJ2-1; tentative D call: TRBD2 (7 bases). Germline-derived CDR1 and CDR2 are SGHVS and FQNEAQ. V lost 8 bases and J lost 4, with 24 bases in between. CDR3 length equals 17 residues. CDR3 protein: CASASWGRGSEYNEQFF. Written as DNA, the CDR3 is TGTGCCAGCGCCTCTTGGGGGCGCGGGAGTGAGTACAATGAGCAGTTCTTC.

The chain has TRBV7-2 and TRBJ1-4, with D maybe TRBD1 (5 bases). The V gene lost 4 bases and the J gene lost 0 bases, with 9 bases spanning the gap. The CDR3 has 15 amino acids. Per germline, CDR1 SGHTA and CDR2 FQGNSA. The chain's CDR3 is CASSSSGATNEKLFF. For the CDR3, the DNA is TGTGCCAGCAGCTCTTCGGGGGCAACTAATGAAAAACTGTTTTTT.

The J gene is TRBJ1-6, the V gene TRBV4-1; TRBD1 agrees at 8 bases. V shed 3 bases and J 7 bases; nucleotides not matched to a gene: 2. The germline V gene encodes CDR1 MGHRA and CDR2 YSYEKL. CDR3 length: 14 residues. CDR3 bases: TGCGCCAGCAGCCAGACAGGGGACAATTCACCCCTCCACTTT. It codes for CASSQTGDNSPLHF.

DNA of the CDR3: TGTGCCAGCAGTCACACAACGGGGACAGGCGCTAACTATGGCTACACCTTC. As protein: CASSHTTGTGANYGYTF. V is TRBV6-2 or TRBV6-3 and J is TRBJ1-2; 8 bases agree with TRBD1. CDR3 length equals 17 residues. The germline V gene has CDR1 MNHEY and CDR2 SVGEGT. The junction had 11 bases not matched to a gene; V was cut back by 5 bases and J by 0 bases.

This clone was picked up a small number of times. The CDR3: CASSHRDRGYGYTF. CDR3 DNA: TGTGCCAGCAGCCACCGGGACAGGGGCTATGGCTACACCTTC. V gene TRBV2 combines with J gene TRBJ1-2; 10 nucleotides line up with TRBD1. V was clipped by 6 bases and J by 4 bases; unmatched bases: 5. The germline gives CDR1 SNHLY, CDR2 FYNNEI. The CDR3 has 14 amino acids.

V and J are TRBV28 and TRBJ2-7; the match to TRBD1 covers 11 bases. With 5 bases clipped from V and 0 bases from J, the junction kept 3 bases outside the gene matches. Germline V CDR1 and CDR2: MDHEN, SYDVKM. The CDR3 totals 15 residues. CDR3 DNA: TGTGCCAGCAGTAGGACAGGGGGCCTCTCCTACGAGCAGTACTTC. It yields the protein CASSRTGGLSYEQYF.

V and J are TRBV2 and TRBJ1-5; D remains unclear. The V end was cut by 2 bases, the J end by 1 base, with 9 bases between. Germline V gene data show CDR1 as SNHLY and CDR2 as FYNNEI. The CDR3 is 15 residues long. CDR3 amino acids: CASSESLGSNQPQHF. The CDR3 nucleotides read TGTGCCAGCAGTGAAAGTCTTGGCAGCAATCAGCCCCAGCATTTT.

This chain links TRBV6-5 with TRBJ2-7, with 7 nucleotides matching TRBD1. V trimming: 5 bases; J trimming: 3 bases; junction bases outside the gene matches: 7. This CDR3 is built from 14 residues. In germline, CDR1 is MNHEY, CDR2 SVGAGI. The DNA of the CDR3 is TGTGCCAGCAGTCCCACCGGGGACAGCTACGAGCAGTACTTC. Its translation: CASSPTGDSYEQYF.

The chain uses TRBV5-1 and TRBJ1-2, with 9 bases lining up with TRBD1. V lost 0 bases to trimming and J lost 3 bases; unmatched junction nucleotides: 3. Per the germline V gene, CDR1 is SGHRS and CDR2 is YFSETQ. This CDR3 contains 15 residues. CDR3 in amino acids: CASSLGDREDYGYTF. The CDR3 nucleotides are TGCGCCAGCAGCTTGGGGGACAGGGAGGACTATGGCTACACCTTC.